The present T cell receptor beta chain was sequenced within a study of blood T cell repertoires in COVID-19. The overall study: The United States, Italy and Spain provided the acute and convalescent COVID-19 samples. PBMCs, B-cell-depleted T cells, or T cells provided the cDNA or gDNA that made up the material.

CDR3 length: 15 amino acids. V was pared by 4 bases and J by 6 bases, with 6 bases of the junction left unmatched. The germline CDR1 and CDR2 sequences are SGHDN and FVKESK. During active infection, Seattle patients enrolled and were then monitored through disease. Per the original methods: From reference gene primer amplification, estimates of nucleated cell counts were derived. Method: immunoSEQ multiplex PCR; TCRdb's copy keeps in-frame clones and lacks some. V, J and clone size are those of that table, while D and trimming were read from the DNA. The sample has about 440,000 clones, about 91% seen once.

The chain carries TRBV14 and TRBJ1-6; TRBD1 agrees at 7 bases. The sequence derives from a woman between 45 and 60 years old with COVID-19, enrolled during active disease. Sequencing used peripheral blood. The CDR3 DNA follows: TGTGCCAGCAGCCGACGGGACAGCCTTAATTCACCCCTCCACTTT. It is translated as CASSRRDSLNSPLHF.